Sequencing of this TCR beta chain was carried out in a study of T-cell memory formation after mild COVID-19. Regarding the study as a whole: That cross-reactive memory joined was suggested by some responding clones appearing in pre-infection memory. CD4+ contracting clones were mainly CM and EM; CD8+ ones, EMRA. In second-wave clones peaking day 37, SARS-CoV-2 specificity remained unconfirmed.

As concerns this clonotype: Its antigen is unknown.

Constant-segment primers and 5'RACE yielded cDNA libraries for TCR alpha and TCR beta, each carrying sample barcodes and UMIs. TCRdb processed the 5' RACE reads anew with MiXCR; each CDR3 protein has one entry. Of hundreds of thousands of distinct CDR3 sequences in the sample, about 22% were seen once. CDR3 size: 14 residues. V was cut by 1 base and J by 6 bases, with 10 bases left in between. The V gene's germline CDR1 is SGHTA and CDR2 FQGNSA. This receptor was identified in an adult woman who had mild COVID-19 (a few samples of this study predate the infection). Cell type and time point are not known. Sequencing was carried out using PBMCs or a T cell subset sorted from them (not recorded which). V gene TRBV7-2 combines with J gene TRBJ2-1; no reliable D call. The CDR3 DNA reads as TGTGCCAGCAGCTTAGAGGCAGTGGTCAATGAGCAGTTCTTC. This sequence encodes CASSLEAVVNEQFF.